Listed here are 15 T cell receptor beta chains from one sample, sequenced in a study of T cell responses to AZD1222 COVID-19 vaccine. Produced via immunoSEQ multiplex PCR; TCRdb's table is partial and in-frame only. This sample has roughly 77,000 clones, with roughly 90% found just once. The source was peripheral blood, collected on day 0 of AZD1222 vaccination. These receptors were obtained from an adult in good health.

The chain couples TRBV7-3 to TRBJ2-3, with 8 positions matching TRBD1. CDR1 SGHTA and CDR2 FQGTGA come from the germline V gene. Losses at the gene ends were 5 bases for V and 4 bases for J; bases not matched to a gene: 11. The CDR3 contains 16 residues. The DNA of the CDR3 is TGTGCCAGCAGCCGGGGTTCGGACAGGGTTGCAGATACGCAGTATTTT. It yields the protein CASSRGSDRVADTQYF.

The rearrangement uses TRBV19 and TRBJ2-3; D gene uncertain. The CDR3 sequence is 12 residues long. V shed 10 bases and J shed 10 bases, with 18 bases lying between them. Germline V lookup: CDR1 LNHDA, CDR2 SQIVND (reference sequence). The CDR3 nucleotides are TGTGCCACCAGCGAGCGCTTTGATGCGCAGTATTTT. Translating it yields CATSERFDAQYF.

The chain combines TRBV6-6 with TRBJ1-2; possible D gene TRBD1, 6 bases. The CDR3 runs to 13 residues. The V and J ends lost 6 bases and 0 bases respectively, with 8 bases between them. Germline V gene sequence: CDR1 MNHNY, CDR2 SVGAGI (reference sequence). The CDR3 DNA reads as TGTGCCAGCAGCAGGACAGCTAACTATGGCTACACCTTC. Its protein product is CASSRTANYGYTF.

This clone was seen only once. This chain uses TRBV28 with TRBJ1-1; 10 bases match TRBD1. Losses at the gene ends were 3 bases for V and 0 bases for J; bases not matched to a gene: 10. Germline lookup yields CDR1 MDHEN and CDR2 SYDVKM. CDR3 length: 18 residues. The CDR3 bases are TGTGCCAGCAGTTTCCGGACAGGGGGGGCCTTGGTGAACACTGAAGCTTTCTTT. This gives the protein CASSFRTGGALVNTEAFF.

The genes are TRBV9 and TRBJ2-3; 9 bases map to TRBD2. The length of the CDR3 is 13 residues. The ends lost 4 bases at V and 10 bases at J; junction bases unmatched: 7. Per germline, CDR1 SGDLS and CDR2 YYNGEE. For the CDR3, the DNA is TGTGCCAGCAGCCCTAGCGGGGAAACGGCGCAGTATTTT. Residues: CASSPSGETAQYF.

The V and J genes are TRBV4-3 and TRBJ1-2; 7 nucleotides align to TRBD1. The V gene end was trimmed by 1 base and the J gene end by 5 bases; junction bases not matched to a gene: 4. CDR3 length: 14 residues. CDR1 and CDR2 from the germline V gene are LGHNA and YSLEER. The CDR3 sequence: CASSQARQGYGYTF. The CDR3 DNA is TGCGCCAGCAGCCAAGCGCGACAGGGATATGGCTACACCTTC.

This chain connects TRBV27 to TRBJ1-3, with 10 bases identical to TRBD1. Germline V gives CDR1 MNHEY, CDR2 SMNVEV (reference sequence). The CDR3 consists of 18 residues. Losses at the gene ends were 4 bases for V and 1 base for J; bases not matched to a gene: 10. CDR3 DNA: TGTGCCAGCAGTTCGTACCCCTTGGGACAGGGGTCTGGAAACACCATATATTTT. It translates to CASSSYPLGQGSGNTIYF.

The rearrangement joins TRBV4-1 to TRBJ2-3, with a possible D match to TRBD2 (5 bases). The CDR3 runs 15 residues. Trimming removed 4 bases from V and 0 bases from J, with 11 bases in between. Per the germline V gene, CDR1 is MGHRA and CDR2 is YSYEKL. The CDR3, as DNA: TGCGCCAGCAGCCTTCGGGATCCTAGCACAGATACGCAGTATTTT. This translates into CASSLRDPSTDTQYF.

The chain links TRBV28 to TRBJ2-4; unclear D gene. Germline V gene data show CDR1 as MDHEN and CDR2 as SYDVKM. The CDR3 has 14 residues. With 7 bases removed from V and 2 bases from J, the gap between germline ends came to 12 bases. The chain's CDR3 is CASKTLGSKNIQYF. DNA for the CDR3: TGTGCCAGCAAGACATTGGGGTCCAAAAACATTCAGTACTTC.

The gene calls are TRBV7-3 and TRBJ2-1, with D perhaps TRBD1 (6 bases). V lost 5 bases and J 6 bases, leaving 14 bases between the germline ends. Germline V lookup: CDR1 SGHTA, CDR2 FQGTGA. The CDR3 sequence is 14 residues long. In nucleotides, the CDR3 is TGTGCCAGCAGCCCTACCGGGACAACCAATGAGCAGTTCTTC. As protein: CASSPTGTTNEQFF.

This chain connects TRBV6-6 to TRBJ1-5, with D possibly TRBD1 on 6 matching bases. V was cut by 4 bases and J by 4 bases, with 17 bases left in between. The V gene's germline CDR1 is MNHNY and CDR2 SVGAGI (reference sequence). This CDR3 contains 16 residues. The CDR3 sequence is CASSSGDRFTNQPQHF. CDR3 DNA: TGTGCCAGCAGTTCCGGTGACAGGTTCACTAATCAGCCCCAGCATTTT.

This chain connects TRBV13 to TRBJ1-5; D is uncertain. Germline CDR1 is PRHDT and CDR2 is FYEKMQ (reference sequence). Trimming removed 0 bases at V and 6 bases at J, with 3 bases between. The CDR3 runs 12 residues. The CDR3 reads CASSLGGQPQHF. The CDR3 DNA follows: TGTGCCAGCAGCTTAGGAGGTCAGCCCCAGCATTTT.

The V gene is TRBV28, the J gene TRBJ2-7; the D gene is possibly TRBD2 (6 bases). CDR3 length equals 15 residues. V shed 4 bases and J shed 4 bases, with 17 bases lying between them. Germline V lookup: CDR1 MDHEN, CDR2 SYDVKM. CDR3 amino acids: CASSSLAGGWYEQYF. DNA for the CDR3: TGTGCCAGCAGTTCGTTGGCTGGGGGGTGGTACGAGCAGTACTTC.

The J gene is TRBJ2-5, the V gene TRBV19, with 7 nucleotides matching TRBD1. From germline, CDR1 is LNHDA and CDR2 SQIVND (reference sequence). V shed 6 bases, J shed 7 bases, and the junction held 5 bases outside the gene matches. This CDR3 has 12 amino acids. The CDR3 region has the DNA TGTGCCAGTAGAGGGACAGATTTGACCCAGTACTTC. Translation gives CASRGTDLTQYF. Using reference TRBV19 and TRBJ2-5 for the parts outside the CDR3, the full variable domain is DGGITQSPKYLFRKEGQNVTLSCEQNLNHDAMYWYRQDPGQGLRLIYYSQIVNDFQKGDIAEGYSVSREKKESFPLTVTSAQKNPTAFYLCASRGTDLTQYFGPGTRLLVL.

This CDR3 is CASSFPNTEAFF. The CDR3 coding sequence is TGCGCCAGCAGCTTCCCCAACACTGAAGCTTTCTTT. The J gene is TRBJ1-1, the V gene TRBV5-1, with D unclear. This CDR3 spans 12 amino acids. Trimming took 2 bases from V and 2 from J, leaving 4 bases between them. The germline CDR1 and CDR2 sequences are SGHRS and YFSETQ.